The 23 T cell receptor beta chains presented below share a single source sample, sequenced in a study of cytomegalovirus exposure and HLA in healthy donors (dated by TCRdb to between 2016 and 2019). The protocol used for the library was the immunoSEQ multiplex PCR assay. For the multiplex PCR, a mixture combining 60 forward primers for TCR Vbeta segments and 13 reverse primers for TCR Jbeta segments was used. The clones in this table, taken by TCRdb from immuneACCESS, are in-frame only. Not every clone is retained; where verified, under half of the shortfall comes from an unresolved V gene, and the cause of the rest is unknown. The sample table lists hundreds of thousands of clones, approximately 82% of them with a count of one. The ten largest clones represent roughly 0.58% of the sample. The sequencing sample was made of PBMCs. These receptors all stem from a woman aged 40-49 years in good health and CMV-seronegative.

Written as DNA, the CDR3 is TGTGCCAGTAGGGCCAGGGCGAGCAATCAGCCCCAGCATTTT. This sequence encodes CASRARASNQPQHF. This chain connects TRBV19 to TRBJ1-5; D is possibly TRBD1 (5 bases). Trimming took 6 bases from V and 1 from J, leaving 10 bases between them. Germline values: CDR1 LNHDA, CDR2 SQIVND (reference sequence). CDR3 size: 14 residues.

V usage is TRBV10-3 and J usage is TRBJ1-4, with 7 nucleotides matching TRBD1. Germline-derived CDR1 and CDR2 are ENHRY and SYGVKD. This CDR3 is 15 amino acids long. Trimming took 3 bases from V and 7 from J; bases not matched to a gene: 8. This CDR3 reads CAISDPRQGSEKLFF. The CDR3 DNA reads TGTGCCATCAGTGATCCCAGACAGGGATCTGAAAAACTGTTTTTT.

The V call is TRBV11-2, the J call TRBJ1-2, with D perhaps TRBD1 (6 bases). V lost 5 bases and J 7 bases, leaving 17 bases between the germline ends. CDR1 is SGHAT and CDR2 is FQNNGV in the germline V gene. The CDR3 sequence is 14 residues long. CDR3: CASSINRVGLGYTF. DNA for the CDR3: TGTGCCAGCAGCATAAACAGGGTAGGGCTTGGCTACACCTTC.

This chain connects TRBV4-2 to TRBJ1-4; 8 bases match TRBD1. CDR1 LGHNA and CDR2 YNFKEQ come from the germline V gene. There are 15 residues in the CDR3. Unmatched junction bases numbered 5, after V lost 2 bases and J lost 6 bases. CDR3: CASSQPDRGDEKLFF. As DNA, the CDR3 is TGTGCCAGCAGCCAACCTGACAGGGGCGATGAAAAACTGTTTTTT.

The V and J genes are TRBV19 and TRBJ1-2; perhaps TRBD1 as D (5 bases). CDR1 LNHDA and CDR2 SQIVND come from the germline V gene (reference sequence). The CDR3 totals 14 residues. V was shortened by 7 bases and J by 0 bases, with 12 bases between the two germline ends. This chain's CDR3 is CASKEDTANYGYTF. The CDR3 DNA follows: TGTGCCAGTAAAGAGGACACAGCTAACTATGGCTACACCTTC.

This clone has a single count. In nucleotides, the CDR3 is TGCGCCAGCAGCCAGGGACAGGGGGTCGAGCAGTACTTC. Amino acids: CASSQGQGVEQYF. This chain links TRBV4-1 with TRBJ2-5; 11 bases are a match to TRBD1. The better agreement between TRBJ2-7 and the DNA end casts doubt on the J call. This CDR3 region has 13 residues. Germline V lookup: CDR1 MGHRA, CDR2 YSYEKL.

The chain uses TRBV11-2 and TRBJ2-7; D is uncertain. CDR3 length: 12 amino acids. With 1 base removed from V and 7 bases from J, the gap between germline ends came to 8 bases. Germline V gene sequence: CDR1 SGHAT, CDR2 FQNNGV. CDR3 sequence reads: CASSLVSYEQYF. CDR3 in DNA: TGTGCCAGCAGCTTAGTTAGTTATGAGCAGTACTTC.

The V call is TRBV7-3, the J call TRBJ1-6, with D unclear. V shed 5 bases and J shed 14 bases, with 10 bases lying between them. Germline lookup yields CDR1 SGHTA and CDR2 FQGTGA. The CDR3 runs 11 residues. CDR3 residues: CASSAGGTLHF. The CDR3, as DNA: TGTGCCAGCAGCGCTGGTGGCACCCTCCACTTT.

This rearrangement joins TRBV5-1 to TRBJ1-1; D might be TRBD1 (6 bases). Germline CDR1 reads SGHRS; CDR2 reads YFSETQ. V shed 4 bases and J shed 3 bases, with 13 bases lying between them. This CDR3 spans 14 amino acids. The CDR3 region is CASSSKQGHTEAFF. The CDR3 DNA reads as TGCGCCAGCAGCAGCAAACAGGGTCACACTGAAGCTTTCTTT.

This clone was picked up a small number of times. The V call is TRBV11-1, the J call TRBJ1-1, with 8 bases aligning to TRBD1. Per germline, CDR1 SGHAT and CDR2 FQDESV (reference sequence). With 2 bases clipped from V and 4 bases from J, the junction kept 3 bases outside the gene matches. CDR3 size: 14 residues. CDR3 coding DNA: TGTGCCAGCAGCTTACAGGGGGCGATCACTGAAGCTTTCTTT. It translates to CASSLQGAITEAFF. Full variable domain (remainder filled in from reference TRBV11-1 and TRBJ1-1): EAEVAQSPRYKITEKSQAVAFWCDPISGHATLYWYRQILGQGPELLVQFQDESVVDDSQLPKDRFSAERLKGVDSTLKIQPAELGDSAMYLCASSLQGAITEAFFGQGTRLTVV.

The chain is built from TRBV28 and TRBJ2-2; D uncertain. V was shortened by 4 bases and J by 1 base, with 7 bases between the two germline ends. The germline CDR1 and CDR2 sequences are MDHEN and SYDVKM. The CDR3 runs 14 residues. Written as DNA, the CDR3 is TGTGCCAGCAGTTCAGGCATGAACACCGGGGAGCTGTTTTTT. Translation gives CASSSGMNTGELFF.

The chain links TRBV2 to TRBJ1-3; D gene uncertain. Trimming pared 6 bases from V and 4 bases from J, leaving 7 bases between. CDR1 and CDR2 from the germline V gene are SNHLY and FYNNEI. There are 12 residues in the CDR3. CDR3 sequence (DNA): TGTGCCAGCAGCCCGGTGGGAAACACCATATATTTT. Translated, it gives CASSPVGNTIYF.

The rearrangement links TRBV27 to TRBJ1-6, with a tentative D call TRBD1 (5 bases). The CDR3 extends over 16 amino acids. Germline CDR1 reads MNHEY; CDR2 reads SMNVEV (reference sequence). Trimming cost V 3 bases and J 4 bases, with 13 bases left between them. The chain's CDR3 is CASSFGLGGYNSPLHF. The CDR3 DNA follows: TGTGCCAGCAGTTTCGGTCTCGGGGGTTATAATTCACCCCTCCACTTT.

This CDR3 is CSVESGGYTIYF. DNA for the CDR3: TGCAGCGTTGAGTCAGGGGGTTACACCATATATTTT. The chain combines TRBV29-1 with TRBJ1-3; 7 bases are shared with TRBD1. Germline V gene data show CDR1 as SQVTM and CDR2 as ANQGSEA. After removal of 3 bases from V and 8 bases from J, the junction contained 4 bases not matched to a gene. The CDR3 has 12 residues.

This sequence joins TRBV10-3 and TRBJ2-3; TRBD2 might be the D (7 bases). The germline gives CDR1 ENHRY, CDR2 SYGVKD. V was shortened by 11 bases and J by 5 bases, with 11 bases between the two germline ends. CDR3 length equals 11 residues. This chain's CDR3 is CAGGARDTQYF. CDR3 sequence (DNA): TGTGCCGGGGGGGCAAGAGATACGCAGTATTTT.

This chain uses TRBV21-1 with TRBJ2-3; the table names TRBD1, a call not compared with the DNA. TRBV21-1 is listed as a pseudogene. The CDR3 is 16 residues long. CDR3 loop: CASSKVDRGSTDTQYF. The DNA of the CDR3 is TGTGCCAGCAGCAAAGTGGACAGGGGGAGCACAGATACGCAGTATTTT.

The V and J genes are TRBV5-1 and TRBJ2-5, with 7 bases lining up with TRBD2. Trimming at V came to 0 bases and at J to 3 bases, leaving 2 bases not matched to a gene. Germline loops: CDR1 SGHRS, CDR2 YFSETQ. This CDR3 region has 14 residues. CDR3 sequence reads: CASSLATSEETQYF. The CDR3, as DNA: TGCGCCAGCAGCTTGGCCACTAGCGAAGAGACCCAGTACTTC.

A few counts support this clone. This same CDR3 is encoded by further DNA sequences in the sample. The rearrangement joins TRBV6-5 to TRBJ1-2, with D possibly being TRBD1 (6 bases). The germline CDR1 and CDR2 sequences are MNHEY and SVGAGI. V was trimmed by 5 bases and J by 2 bases, leaving 9 bases between them. The CDR3 runs 13 residues. Written as DNA, the CDR3 is TGTGCCAGCAGTCCTACAGGGAACTATGGCTACACCTTC. This gives the protein CASSPTGNYGYTF.

This rearrangement joins TRBV6-1 to TRBJ1-2; possible D gene TRBD1, 6 bases. Germline V gene lookup returns CDR1 MNHNS and CDR2 SASEGT. Trimming pared 7 bases from V and 2 bases from J, leaving 14 bases between. The CDR3 is 14 residues long. The DNA for the CDR3 is TGTGCCAGCAATCTAGGACAGCGGAACTATGGCTACACCTTC. The encoded protein is CASNLGQRNYGYTF.

The chain combines TRBV7-9 with TRBJ2-7, with TRBD1 matching over 8 bases. Trimming cost V 3 bases and J 4 bases; bases outside gene matches: 8. Germline assignment: CDR1 SEHNR and CDR2 FQNEAQ (reference sequence). This CDR3 contains 15 residues. Written as DNA, the CDR3 is TGTGCCAGCAGCTTTCCCGCACAGGGGGTTTACGAGCAGTACTTC. This encodes CASSFPAQGVYEQYF.

This clone was seen once. The V gene is TRBV11-2, the J gene TRBJ1-5, with TRBD1 matching 8 bases. Germline V lookup: CDR1 SGHAT, CDR2 FQNNGV. The V segment lost 5 bases and the J segment 4 bases; nucleotides outside the gene matches: 4. The CDR3 sequence is 14 residues long. As DNA, the CDR3 is TGTGCCAGCAGCACCCAGGGGGCTAATCAGCCCCAGCATTTT. This sequence encodes CASSTQGANQPQHF.

A single count supports this clone. The CDR3 is CASSETKSTWSSGNTIYF. The CDR3 DNA sequence: TGTGCCAGCAGTGAAACGAAATCGACCTGGAGCTCTGGAAACACCATATATTTT. The chain has TRBV6-1 and TRBJ1-3; D is ambiguous. The CDR3 covers 18 residues. Germline V gene lookup returns CDR1 MNHNS and CDR2 SASEGT. Trimming took off 2 bases at V and 0 bases at J, with 17 bases between the two ends.

The chain carries TRBV7-8 and TRBJ2-3; D gene unclear. This CDR3 contains 15 residues. Germline CDR1 and CDR2: SGHVS and FQNEAQ. The V end was cut by 5 bases, the J end by 2 bases, with 14 bases between. The CDR3 sequence: CASSRRLVYTDTQYF. As DNA, the CDR3 is TGTGCCAGCAGCCGCCGCTTAGTATACACAGATACGCAGTATTTT.